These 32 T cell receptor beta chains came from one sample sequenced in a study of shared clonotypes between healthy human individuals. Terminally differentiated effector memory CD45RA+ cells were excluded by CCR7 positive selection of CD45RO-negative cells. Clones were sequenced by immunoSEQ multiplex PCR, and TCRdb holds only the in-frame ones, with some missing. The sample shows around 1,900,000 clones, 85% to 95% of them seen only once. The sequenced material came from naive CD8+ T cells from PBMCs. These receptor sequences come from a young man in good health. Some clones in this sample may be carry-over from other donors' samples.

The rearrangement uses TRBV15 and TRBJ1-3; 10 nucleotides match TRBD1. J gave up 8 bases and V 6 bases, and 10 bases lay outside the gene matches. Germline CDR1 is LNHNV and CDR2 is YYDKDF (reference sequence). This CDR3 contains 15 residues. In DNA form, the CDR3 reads TGTGCCACCAGTCAGGACAGGGGGTTTTTAGACACCATATATTTT. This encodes CATSQDRGFLDTIYF. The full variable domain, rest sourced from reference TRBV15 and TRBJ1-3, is DAMVIQNPRYQVTQFGKPVTLSCSQTLNHNVMYWYQQKSSQAPKLLFHYYDKDFNNEADTPDNFQSRRPNTSFCFLDIRSPGLGDTAMYLCATSQDRGFLDTIYFGEGSWLTVV.

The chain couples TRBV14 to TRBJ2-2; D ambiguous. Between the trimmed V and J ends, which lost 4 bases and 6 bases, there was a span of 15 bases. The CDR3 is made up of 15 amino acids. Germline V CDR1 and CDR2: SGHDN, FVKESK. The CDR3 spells CASSPHPTVSGELFF. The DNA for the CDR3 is TGTGCCAGCAGCCCCCACCCAACCGTCTCCGGGGAGCTGTTTTTT.

The CDR3 DNA follows: TGCGCCAGCAGCCAAGATCGGGACGGAATCTCCTACAATGAGCAGTTCTTC. Amino acid sequence: CASSQDRDGISYNEQFF. The chain is built from TRBV4-3 and TRBJ2-1; tentatively, D is TRBD1 or TRBD2 (5 bases each). The V end was cut by 0 bases, the J end by 0 bases, with 12 bases between. CDR3 length: 17 amino acids. CDR1 and CDR2 from the germline V gene are LGHNA and YSLEER.

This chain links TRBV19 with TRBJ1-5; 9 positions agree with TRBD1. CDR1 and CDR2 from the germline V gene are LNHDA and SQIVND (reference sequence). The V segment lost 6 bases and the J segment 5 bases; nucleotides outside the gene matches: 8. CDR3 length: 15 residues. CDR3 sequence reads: CASSKDRGRDQPQHF. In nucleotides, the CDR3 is TGTGCCAGTAGCAAGGACAGGGGACGGGATCAGCCCCAGCATTTT. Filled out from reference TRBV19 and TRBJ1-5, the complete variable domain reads DGGITQSPKYLFRKEGQNVTLSCEQNLNHDAMYWYRQDPGQGLRLIYYSQIVNDFQKGDIAEGYSVSREKKESFPLTVTSAQKNPTAFYLCASSKDRGRDQPQHFGDGTRLSIL.

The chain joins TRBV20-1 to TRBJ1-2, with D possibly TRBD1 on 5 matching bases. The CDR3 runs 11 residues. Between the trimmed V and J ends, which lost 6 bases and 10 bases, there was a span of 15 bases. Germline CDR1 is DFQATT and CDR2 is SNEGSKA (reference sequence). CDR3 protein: CSAEEGPPYTF. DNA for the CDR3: TGCAGTGCCGAGGAGGGGCCGCCCTACACCTTC.

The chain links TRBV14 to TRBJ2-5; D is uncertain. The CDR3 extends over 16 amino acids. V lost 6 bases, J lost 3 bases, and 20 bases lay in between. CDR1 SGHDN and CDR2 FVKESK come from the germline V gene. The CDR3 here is CASSQRTRLQKETQYF. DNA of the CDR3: TGTGCCAGCAGTCAGAGGACCAGACTCCAAAAAGAGACCCAGTACTTC.

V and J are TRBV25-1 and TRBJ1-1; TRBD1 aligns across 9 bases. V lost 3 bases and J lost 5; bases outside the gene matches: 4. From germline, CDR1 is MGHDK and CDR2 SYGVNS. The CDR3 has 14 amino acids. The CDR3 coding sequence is TGTGCCAGCAGTGAGGGACAGGGATGGACTGAAGCTTTCTTT. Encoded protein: CASSEGQGWTEAFF.

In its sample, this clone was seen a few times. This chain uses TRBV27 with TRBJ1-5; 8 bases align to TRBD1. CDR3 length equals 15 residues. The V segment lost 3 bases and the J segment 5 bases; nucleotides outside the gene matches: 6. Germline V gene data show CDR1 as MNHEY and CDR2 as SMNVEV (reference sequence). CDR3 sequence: CASSLLRGQDQPQHF. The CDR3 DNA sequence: TGTGCCAGCAGTTTGCTCAGGGGGCAGGATCAGCCCCAGCATTTT.

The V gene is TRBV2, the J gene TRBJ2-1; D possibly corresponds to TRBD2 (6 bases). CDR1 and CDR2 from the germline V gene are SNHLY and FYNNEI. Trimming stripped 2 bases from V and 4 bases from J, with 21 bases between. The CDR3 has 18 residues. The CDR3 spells CASSEFLVGTSLYNEQFF. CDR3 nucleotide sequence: TGTGCCAGCAGTGAATTCCTCGTCGGGACTTCCCTTTACAATGAGCAGTTCTTC.

CDR3 residues: CASRRTPASYNEQFF. DNA for the CDR3: TGCGCCAGCAGGAGGACACCGGCCTCCTACAATGAGCAGTTCTTC. The chain combines TRBV4-1 with TRBJ2-1, with D perhaps matching TRBD1 (5 bases). The V and J ends lost 6 bases and 0 bases respectively, with 12 bases between them. Germline CDR1 and CDR2: MGHRA and YSYEKL. The CDR3 spans 15 residues.

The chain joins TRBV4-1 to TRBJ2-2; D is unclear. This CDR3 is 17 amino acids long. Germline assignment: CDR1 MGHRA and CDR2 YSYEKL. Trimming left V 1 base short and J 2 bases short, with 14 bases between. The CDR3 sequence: CASSQAVRTGNTGELFF. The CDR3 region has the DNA TGCGCCAGCAGCCAAGCTGTAAGGACGGGTAACACCGGGGAGCTGTTTTTT.

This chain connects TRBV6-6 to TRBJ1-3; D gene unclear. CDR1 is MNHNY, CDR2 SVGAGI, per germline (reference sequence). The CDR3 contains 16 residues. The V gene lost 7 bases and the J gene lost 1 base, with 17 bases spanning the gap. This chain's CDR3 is CASNLSPVGSGNTIYF. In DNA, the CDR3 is TGTGCCAGCAATCTCTCCCCAGTTGGTTCTGGAAACACCATATATTTT.

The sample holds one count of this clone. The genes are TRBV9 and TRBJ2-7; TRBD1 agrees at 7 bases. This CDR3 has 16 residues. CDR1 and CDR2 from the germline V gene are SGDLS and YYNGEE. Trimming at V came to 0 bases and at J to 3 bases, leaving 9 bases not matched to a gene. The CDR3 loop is CASSVGGTAGRYEQYF. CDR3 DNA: TGTGCCAGCAGCGTAGGTGGGACAGCCGGACGCTACGAGCAGTACTTC.

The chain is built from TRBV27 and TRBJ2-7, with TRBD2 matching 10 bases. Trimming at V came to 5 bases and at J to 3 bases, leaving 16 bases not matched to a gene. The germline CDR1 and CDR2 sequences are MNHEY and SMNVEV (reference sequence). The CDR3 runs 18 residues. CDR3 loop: CASSVFRTSGVQFYEQYF. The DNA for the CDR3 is TGTGCCAGCAGTGTTTTCAGGACTAGCGGAGTTCAGTTCTACGAGCAGTACTTC.

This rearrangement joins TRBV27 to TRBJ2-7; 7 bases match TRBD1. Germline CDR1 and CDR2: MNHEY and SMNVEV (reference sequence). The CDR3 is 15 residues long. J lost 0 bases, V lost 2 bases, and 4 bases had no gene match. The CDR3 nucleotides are TGTGCCAGCAGTTTACTGACAGGGATCTCCTACGAGCAGTACTTC. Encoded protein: CASSLLTGISYEQYF.

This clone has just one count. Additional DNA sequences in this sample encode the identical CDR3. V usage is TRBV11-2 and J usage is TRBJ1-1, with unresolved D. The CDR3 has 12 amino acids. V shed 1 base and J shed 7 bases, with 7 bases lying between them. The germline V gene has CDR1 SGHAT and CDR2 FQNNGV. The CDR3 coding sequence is TGTGCCAGCAGCTTAGGTGGCAATGAAGCTTTCTTT. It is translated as CASSLGGNEAFF.

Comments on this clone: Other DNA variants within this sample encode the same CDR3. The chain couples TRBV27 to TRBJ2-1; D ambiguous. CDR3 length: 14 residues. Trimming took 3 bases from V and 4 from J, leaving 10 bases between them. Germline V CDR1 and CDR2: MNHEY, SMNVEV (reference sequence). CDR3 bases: TGTGCCAGCAGTTTGGGCTCTGTATACAATGAGCAGTTCTTC. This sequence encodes CASSLGSVYNEQFF.

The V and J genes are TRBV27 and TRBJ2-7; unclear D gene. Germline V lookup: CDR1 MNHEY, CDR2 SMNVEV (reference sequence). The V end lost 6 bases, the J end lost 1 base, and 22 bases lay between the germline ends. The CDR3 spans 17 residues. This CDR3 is CASSPSLSDLGSYEQYF. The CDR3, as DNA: TGTGCCAGCAGCCCTTCCCTCTCAGACCTGGGGTCCTACGAGCAGTACTTC.

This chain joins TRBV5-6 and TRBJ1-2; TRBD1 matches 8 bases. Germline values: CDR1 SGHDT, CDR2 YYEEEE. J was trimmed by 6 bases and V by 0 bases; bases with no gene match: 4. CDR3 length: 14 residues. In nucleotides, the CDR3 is TGTGCCAGCAGCTTGGGGACAGGGAGCGATGGCTACACCTTC. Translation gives CASSLGTGSDGYTF.

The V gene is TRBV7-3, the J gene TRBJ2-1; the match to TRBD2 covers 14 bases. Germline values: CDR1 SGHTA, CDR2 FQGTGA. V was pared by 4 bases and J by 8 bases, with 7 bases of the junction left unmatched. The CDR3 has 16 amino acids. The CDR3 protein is CASSSLGTSGSDEQFF. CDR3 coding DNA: TGTGCCAGCAGCTCCCTTGGGACTAGCGGGAGCGATGAGCAGTTCTTC. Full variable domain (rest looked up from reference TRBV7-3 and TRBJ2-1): GAGVSQTPSNKVTEKGKYVELRCDPISGHTALYWYRQSLGQGPEFLIYFQGTGAADDSGLPNDRFFAVRPEGSVSTLKIQRTERGDSAVYLCASSSLGTSGSDEQFFGPGTRLTVL.

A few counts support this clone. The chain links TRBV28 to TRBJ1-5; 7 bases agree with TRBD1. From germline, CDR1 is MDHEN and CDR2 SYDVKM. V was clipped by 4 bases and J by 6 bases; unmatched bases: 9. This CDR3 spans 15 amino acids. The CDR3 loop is CASSSPRGGRQPQHF. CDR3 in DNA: TGTGCCAGCAGTTCTCCCCGAGGGGGCCGTCAGCCCCAGCATTTT.

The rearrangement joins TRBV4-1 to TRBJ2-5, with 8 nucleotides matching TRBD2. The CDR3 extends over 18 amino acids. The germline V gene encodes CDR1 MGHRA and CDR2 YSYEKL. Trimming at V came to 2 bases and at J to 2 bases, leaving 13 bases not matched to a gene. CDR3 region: CASSQSSSLQREQETQYF. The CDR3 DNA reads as TGCGCCAGCAGCCAATCCTCCTCCCTTCAGCGGGAGCAAGAGACCCAGTACTTC.

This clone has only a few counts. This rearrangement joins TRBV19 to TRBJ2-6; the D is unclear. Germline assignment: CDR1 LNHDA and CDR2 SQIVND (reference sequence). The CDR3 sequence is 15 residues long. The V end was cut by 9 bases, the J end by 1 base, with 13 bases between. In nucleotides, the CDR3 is TGTGCCAGCCATTTCGAGTATTCTGGGGCCAACGTCCTGACTTTC. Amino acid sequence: CASHFEYSGANVLTF.

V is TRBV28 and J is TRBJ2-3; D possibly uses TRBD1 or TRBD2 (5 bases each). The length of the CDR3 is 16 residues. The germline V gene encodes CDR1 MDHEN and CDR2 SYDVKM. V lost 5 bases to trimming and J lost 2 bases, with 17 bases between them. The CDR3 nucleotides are TGTGCCAGCAGTCCAGGGACCGAGCGTTACACAGATACGCAGTATTTT. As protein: CASSPGTERYTDTQYF.

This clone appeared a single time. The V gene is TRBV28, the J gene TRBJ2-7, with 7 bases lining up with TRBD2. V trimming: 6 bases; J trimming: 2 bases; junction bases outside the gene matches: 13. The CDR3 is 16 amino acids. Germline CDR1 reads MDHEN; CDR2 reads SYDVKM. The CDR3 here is CASSPDWQRGTYEQYF. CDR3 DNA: TGTGCCAGCAGCCCGGATTGGCAGCGGGGAACCTACGAGCAGTACTTC.

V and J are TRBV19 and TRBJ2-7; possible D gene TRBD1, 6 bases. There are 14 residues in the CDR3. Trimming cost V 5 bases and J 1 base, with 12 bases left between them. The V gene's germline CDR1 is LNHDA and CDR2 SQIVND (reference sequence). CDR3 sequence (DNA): TGTGCCAGTAGTTCGACGACAGGATCCTACGAGCAGTACTTC. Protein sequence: CASSSTTGSYEQYF. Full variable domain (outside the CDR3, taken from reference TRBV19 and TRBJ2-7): DGGITQSPKYLFRKEGQNVTLSCEQNLNHDAMYWYRQDPGQGLRLIYYSQIVNDFQKGDIAEGYSVSREKKESFPLTVTSAQKNPTAFYLCASSSTTGSYEQYFGPGTRLTVT.

The CDR3 loop reads CASSPLDQPQHF. The CDR3 DNA reads TGTGCCAGCAGCCCCCTTGATCAGCCCCAGCATTTT. This rearrangement joins TRBV7-8 to TRBJ1-5, with no clear D. CDR1 and CDR2 from the germline V gene are SGHVS and FQNEAQ. The CDR3 loop spans 12 amino acids. With 5 bases removed from V and 5 bases from J, the gap between germline ends came to 7 bases.

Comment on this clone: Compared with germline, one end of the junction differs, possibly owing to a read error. The CDR3 reads CASSLSGNHGYTF. CDR3 in DNA: TGTGCCAGCAGTTTATCGGGTAACCATGGCTACACCTTC. The V and J genes are TRBV27 and TRBJ1-2; D unresolved. CDR1 is MNHEY, CDR2 SMNVEV, per germline (reference sequence). The CDR3 has 13 amino acids.

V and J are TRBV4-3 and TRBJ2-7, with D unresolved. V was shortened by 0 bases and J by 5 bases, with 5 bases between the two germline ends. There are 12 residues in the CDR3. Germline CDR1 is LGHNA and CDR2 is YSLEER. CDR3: CASSQDFHEQYF. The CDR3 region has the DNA TGCGCCAGCAGCCAAGATTTCCACGAGCAGTACTTC.

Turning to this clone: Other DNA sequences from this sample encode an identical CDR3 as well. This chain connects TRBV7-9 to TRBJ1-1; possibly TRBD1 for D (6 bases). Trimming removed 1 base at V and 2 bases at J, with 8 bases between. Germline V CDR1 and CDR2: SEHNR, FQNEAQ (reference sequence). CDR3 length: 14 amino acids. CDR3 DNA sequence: TGTGCCAGCAGCTTAGGGGGGGCTAACACTGAAGCTTTCTTT. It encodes CASSLGGANTEAFF.

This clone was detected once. The CDR3 sequence: CASKRTGSSYNEQFF. As DNA, the CDR3 is TGTGCCAGCAAGCGGACGGGGAGCTCCTACAATGAGCAGTTCTTC. V is TRBV28 and J is TRBJ2-1; D possibly corresponds to TRBD2 (5 bases). This CDR3 contains 15 residues. Trimming shortened V by 7 bases and J by 0 bases, and 13 bases separated the two germline ends. The germline V gene has CDR1 MDHEN and CDR2 SYDVKM.

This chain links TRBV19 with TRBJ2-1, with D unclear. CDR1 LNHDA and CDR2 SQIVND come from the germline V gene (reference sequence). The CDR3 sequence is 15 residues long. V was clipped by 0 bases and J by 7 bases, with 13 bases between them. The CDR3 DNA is TGTGCCAGTAGTATAGAGAGATTTTTGGCGAATGAGCAGTTCTTC. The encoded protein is CASSIERFLANEQFF.